The 27 T cell receptor beta chains in this list originate from one sample, sequenced in a study of blood T cell repertoires in COVID-19. This table comes from immunoSEQ multiplex PCR, and its TCRdb copy is limited to in-frame clones, with some not included. The top ten clones hold roughly 21% of a sample with over 80,000 clones, around 87% of them seen once. Sequences were obtained from peripheral blood. Receptor source: a human donor in a cohort sampled during active COVID-19.

The chain recombines TRBV27 with TRBJ2-2, with D unresolved. The length of the CDR3 is 12 residues. The V gene's germline CDR1 is MNHEY and CDR2 SMNVEV (reference sequence). Trimming stripped 5 bases from V and 2 bases from J, with 3 bases between. For the CDR3, the DNA is TGTGCCAGCAGTCTTAACACCGGGGAGCTGTTTTTT. This sequence encodes CASSLNTGELFF.

The count of this clone is one. The chain uses TRBV3-1 (or the pseudogene TRBV3-2) and TRBJ2-1; tentative D call: TRBD2 (7 bases). The CDR3 extends over 17 amino acids. Trimming cost V 3 bases and J 9 bases, with 24 bases left between them. Germline V gene data show CDR1 as LGHDT and CDR2 as YNNKEL (reference sequence). CDR3 in amino acids: CASSQGGAFSWVFEQFF. DNA of the CDR3: TGTGCCAGCAGCCAGGGGGGGGCCTTCTCCTGGGTATTTGAGCAGTTCTTC.

The chain couples TRBV21-1 to TRBJ2-1; whether TRBD1, the table's D call, matches the DNA was not checked. TRBV21-1 is shown as a pseudogene. CDR3 length: 17 residues. CDR3 DNA sequence: TGTGCCAGCAGCCCGCCTAAGACAGGGAGCTCCTACAATGAGCAGTTCTTC. It specifies CASSPPKTGSSYNEQFF.

This clone has more than one count but fewer than ten. The chain links TRBV2 to TRBJ2-1, with TRBD2 matching 12 bases. The CDR3 runs 17 residues. V shed 4 bases and J 2 bases; nucleotides not matched to a gene: 6. From germline, CDR1 is SNHLY and CDR2 FYNNEI. CDR3 DNA sequence: TGTGCCAGCAGTGGCGGGACTAGCGGGCCTCCCTACAATGAGCAGTTCTTC. Protein sequence: CASSGGTSGPPYNEQFF.

The CDR3 region has the DNA TGTGCCACAGAGAGGACAGGAGCCCCAGTGAGCAATCAGCCCCAGCATTTT. Translating gives CATERTGAPVSNQPQHF. This sequence joins TRBV19 and TRBJ1-5, with 7 bases lining up with TRBD1. The V gene end was trimmed by 10 bases and the J gene end by 1 base; junction bases not matched to a gene: 16. The CDR3 has 17 amino acids. Germline assignment: CDR1 LNHDA and CDR2 SQIVND (reference sequence). Based on the CDR3 plus reference TRBV19 and TRBJ1-5, the full variable domain is DGGITQSPKYLFRKEGQNVTLSCEQNLNHDAMYWYRQDPGQGLRLIYYSQIVNDFQKGDIAEGYSVSREKKESFPLTVTSAQKNPTAFYLCATERTGAPVSNQPQHFGDGTRLSIL.

The V and J genes are TRBV19 and TRBJ2-7, with 8 bases that match TRBD2. The trim removed 4 bases at V and 7 bases at J, leaving 12 bases unmatched. The CDR3 length is 15 residues. The germline CDR1 and CDR2 sequences are LNHDA and SQIVND (reference sequence). The CDR3 spells CASSTAGTSGLEQYF. As DNA, the CDR3 is TGTGCCAGTAGTACTGCCGGGACTAGTGGGTTAGAGCAGTACTTC.

CDR3 nucleotide sequence: TGTGCCAGCAGTTTCGGCCCTGCGGGGGCCTTAAGAGGGGAGCAGTACTTC. Encoded protein: CASSFGPAGALRGEQYF. The chain recombines TRBV27 with TRBJ2-7, with D tentatively TRBD2 (7 bases). Deletions cut 3 bases from V and 7 bases from J, with 25 bases between. The CDR3 runs 17 residues. In germline, CDR1 is MNHEY, CDR2 SMNVEV (reference sequence).

The gene calls are TRBV29-1 and TRBJ2-7; the D gene is possibly TRBD1 (6 bases). Trimming left V 5 bases short and J 5 bases short, with 19 bases between. The germline V gene has CDR1 SQVTM and CDR2 ANQGSEA. This CDR3 comprises 14 residues. The DNA of the CDR3 is TGCAGCGTTCAAAGTACAGGGTTACGGGACGAGCAGTACTTC. Residues: CSVQSTGLRDEQYF.

This CDR3 reads CASSLFSGEGYTF. CDR3 nucleotides: TGTGCCAGCAGTTTATTTTCGGGGGAAGGCTACACCTTC. The chain joins TRBV27 to TRBJ1-2, with TRBD1 as a possible D gene (5 bases). CDR1 and CDR2 from the germline V gene are MNHEY and SMNVEV (reference sequence). The CDR3 length is 13 residues. Trimming cost V 1 base and J 8 bases, with 11 bases left between them.

This clone appeared once. The chain has TRBV19 and TRBJ2-1, with D perhaps TRBD1 (5 bases). Deletions cut 1 base from V and 3 bases from J, with 10 bases between. The V gene's germline CDR1 is LNHDA and CDR2 SQIVND (reference sequence). The CDR3 sequence is 15 residues long. CDR3 in amino acids: CASSIVGEFYNEQFF. The CDR3 DNA is TGTGCCAGTAGTATAGTAGGGGAATTCTACAATGAGCAGTTCTTC.

This clone was seen only a few times. This chain links TRBV2 with TRBJ2-7; D unclear. The CDR3 totals 11 residues. CDR1 and CDR2 from the germline V gene are SNHLY and FYNNEI. Trimming shortened V by 6 bases and J by 4 bases, and 7 bases separated the two germline ends. The CDR3 reads CASRRRYEQYF. The CDR3 DNA is TGTGCCAGCAGGAGGAGATACGAGCAGTACTTC.

This rearrangement joins TRBV19 to TRBJ2-5; 8 bases line up with TRBD2. The CDR3 runs to 15 residues. From germline, CDR1 is LNHDA and CDR2 SQIVND (reference sequence). J lost 4 bases, V lost 6 bases, and 10 bases had no gene match. The CDR3 coding sequence is TGTGCCAGTAGCCCGGGGGGGGCGCTAGTAGAGACCCAGTACTTC. It encodes CASSPGGALVETQYF.

The chain is built from TRBV9 and TRBJ2-7, with no clear D. The CDR3 contains 15 residues. The V end was cut by 1 base, the J end by 0 bases, with 11 bases between. CDR1 and CDR2 (germline): SGDLS, YYNGEE. Here the CDR3 reads CASSVFGGSSYEQYF. In DNA, the CDR3 is TGTGCCAGCAGCGTATTTGGCGGTAGCTCCTACGAGCAGTACTTC.

The chain joins TRBV19 to TRBJ2-5; D possibly corresponds to TRBD1 (6 bases). Trimming took 9 bases from V and 2 from J, leaving 7 bases between them. This CDR3 has 11 amino acids. Germline V lookup: CDR1 LNHDA, CDR2 SQIVND (reference sequence). Here the CDR3 reads CASGQQETQYF. As DNA, the CDR3 is TGTGCCAGCGGACAGCAAGAGACCCAGTACTTC.

DNA of the CDR3: TGCGCCAGCAGCTTGGTGACAGGGGATTCACCCCTCCACTTT. Protein product: CASSLVTGDSPLHF. The chain has TRBV5-1 and TRBJ1-6; 8 bases fit TRBD1. The CDR3 runs 14 residues. Germline CDR1 SGHRS, CDR2 YFSETQ. J was trimmed by 8 bases and V by 0 bases; bases with no gene match: 1.

The V gene is TRBV2, the J gene TRBJ2-1; a possible D gene is TRBD2 (6 bases). Trimming took 6 bases from V and 10 from J, leaving 19 bases between them. Germline values: CDR1 SNHLY, CDR2 FYNNEI. The CDR3 covers 14 residues. Here the CDR3 DNA reads TGTGCCAGCAGCGTGGGGGGAGCGGTTTTAGAGCAGTTCTTC. This codes for CASSVGGAVLEQFF.

The chain combines TRBV5-1 with TRBJ1-2; the match to TRBD1 covers 9 bases. The CDR3 totals 16 residues. V dropped 5 bases and J dropped 8; count of bases not matched to a gene: 16. CDR1 is SGHRS and CDR2 is YFSETQ in the germline V gene. For the CDR3, the DNA is TGCGCCAGCAGTAGGGGACAGGGCCCTCAGACGACGGGCTACACCTTC. Protein product: CASSRGQGPQTTGYTF.

V gene TRBV18 combines with J gene TRBJ1-5, with 10 bases that match TRBD1. The CDR3 has 15 amino acids. Germline-derived CDR1 and CDR2 are KGHSH and LQKENI. Trimming at V came to 2 bases and at J to 6 bases, leaving 4 bases not matched to a gene. The CDR3 sequence is CASSPGTGVGQPQHF. CDR3 bases: TGTGCCAGCTCACCAGGGACAGGGGTTGGTCAGCCCCAGCATTTT.

The chain has TRBV6-5 and TRBJ1-1, with TRBD1 as a possible D gene (6 bases). Germline V gene lookup returns CDR1 MNHEY and CDR2 SVGAGI. Trimming took off 7 bases at V and 1 base at J, with 13 bases between the two ends. CDR3 size: 14 residues. CDR3 nucleotides: TGTGCCAGCACTCAAGGGGGGGGGAACACTGAAGCTTTCTTT. It yields the protein CASTQGGGNTEAFF.

The J gene is TRBJ2-1, the V gene TRBV7-6, with D perhaps matching TRBD2 (5 bases). This CDR3 has 15 amino acids. Germline V gene sequence: CDR1 SGHVS, CDR2 FNYEAQ. V lost 4 bases and J lost 2, with 12 bases in between. CDR3 sequence (DNA): TGTGCCAGCAGCTACCCTCCAGCGGCCTACAATGAGCAGTTCTTC. Translation gives CASSYPPAAYNEQFF.

The chain employs TRBV6-2 or TRBV6-3 and TRBJ1-2; TRBD1 is a possible D gene (6 bases). Germline V gene data show CDR1 as MNHEY and CDR2 as SVGEGT. The V gene lost 5 bases and the J gene lost 0 bases, with 16 bases spanning the gap. The CDR3 contains 16 residues. DNA of the CDR3: TGTGCCAGCAGTCCCATGTGGGGGGGCCCTAACTATGGCTACACCTTC. It yields the protein CASSPMWGGPNYGYTF.

The chain employs TRBV11-2 and TRBJ1-6; the D gene is possibly TRBD1 (5 bases). V was shortened by 2 bases and J by 7 bases, with 9 bases between the two germline ends. This CDR3 comprises 14 residues. From germline, CDR1 is SGHAT and CDR2 FQNNGV. The DNA for the CDR3 is TGTGCCAGCAGCTTAATTCGGGGGAATTCACCCCTCCACTTT. Amino acid sequence: CASSLIRGNSPLHF.

This clone was observed once. The genes are TRBV3-1 (or the pseudogene TRBV3-2) and TRBJ2-1; unclear D gene. Germline CDR1 is LGHDT and CDR2 is YNNKEL (reference sequence). Trimming shortened V by 0 bases and J by 7 bases, and 10 bases separated the two germline ends. This CDR3 has 14 residues. The CDR3 here is CASSQDSAINEQFF. The CDR3 DNA is TGTGCCAGCAGCCAAGACTCCGCGATAAATGAGCAGTTCTTC.

The chain combines TRBV14 with TRBJ2-5, with D hard to call. Trimming left V 4 bases short and J 5 bases short, with 20 bases between. Germline values: CDR1 SGHDN, CDR2 FVKESK. The CDR3 loop spans 16 amino acids. The CDR3 loop is CASSRTLTAAWETQYF. The CDR3 coding sequence is TGTGCCAGCAGCCGTACTCTAACGGCGGCCTGGGAGACCCAGTACTTC.

J is TRBJ2-1 and V is TRBV3-1 (or the pseudogene TRBV3-2); D is perhaps TRBD1 (6 bases). Trimming removed 1 base at V and 8 bases at J, with 21 bases between. The CDR3 length is 17 residues. Germline-derived CDR1 and CDR2 are LGHDT and YNNKEL (reference sequence). In DNA, the CDR3 is TGTGCCAGCAGCCAAGTTGGTCTACGGGACACCCGCCATGAGCAGTTCTTC. It codes for CASSQVGLRDTRHEQFF.

This clone was counted only a few times. The chain has TRBV7-9 and TRBJ1-6; D unclear. From germline, CDR1 is SEHNR and CDR2 FQNEAQ (reference sequence). This CDR3 spans 13 amino acids. V lost 5 bases and J lost 8, with 10 bases in between. The DNA for the CDR3 is TGTGCCAGCAGCCGCGCGGCGGATTCACCCCTCCACTTT. It yields the protein CASSRAADSPLHF.

This chain connects TRBV20-1 to TRBJ1-2; D unresolved. Germline V CDR1 and CDR2: DFQATT, SNEGSKA (reference sequence). The CDR3 is 14 amino acids. Trimming removed 3 bases at V and 4 bases at J, with 15 bases between. CDR3 nucleotide sequence: TGCAGTGCTAGTAGTAGCCTTACTCCCTATGGCTACACCTTC. Residues: CSASSSLTPYGYTF.